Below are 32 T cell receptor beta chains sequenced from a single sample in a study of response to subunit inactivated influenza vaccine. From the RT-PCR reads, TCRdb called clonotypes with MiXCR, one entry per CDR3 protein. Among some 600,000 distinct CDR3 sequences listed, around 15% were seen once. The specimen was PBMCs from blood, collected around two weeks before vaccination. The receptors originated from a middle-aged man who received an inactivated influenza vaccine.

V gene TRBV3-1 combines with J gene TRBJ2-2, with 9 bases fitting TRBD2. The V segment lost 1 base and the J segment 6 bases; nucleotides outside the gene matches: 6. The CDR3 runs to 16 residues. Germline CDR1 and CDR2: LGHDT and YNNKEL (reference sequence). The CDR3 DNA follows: TGTGCCAGCAGCCAAGTTCCTAGCGGGACGCCCGGGGAGCTGTTTTTT. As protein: CASSQVPSGTPGELFF.

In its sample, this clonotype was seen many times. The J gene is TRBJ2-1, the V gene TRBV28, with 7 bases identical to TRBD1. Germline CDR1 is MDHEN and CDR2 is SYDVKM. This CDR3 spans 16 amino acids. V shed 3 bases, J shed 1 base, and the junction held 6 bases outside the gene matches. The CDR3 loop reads CASSFLGGSSYNEQFF. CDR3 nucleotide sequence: TGTGCCAGCAGTTTCTTAGGGGGCTCGTCCTACAATGAGCAGTTCTTC.

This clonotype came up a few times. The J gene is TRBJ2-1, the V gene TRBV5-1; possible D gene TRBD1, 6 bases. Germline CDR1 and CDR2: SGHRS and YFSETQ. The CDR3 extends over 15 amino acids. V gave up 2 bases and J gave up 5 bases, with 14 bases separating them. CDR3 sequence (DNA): TGCGCCAGCAGCTTCGCCGGGACATTAAACAATGAGCAGTTCTTC. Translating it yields CASSFAGTLNNEQFF.

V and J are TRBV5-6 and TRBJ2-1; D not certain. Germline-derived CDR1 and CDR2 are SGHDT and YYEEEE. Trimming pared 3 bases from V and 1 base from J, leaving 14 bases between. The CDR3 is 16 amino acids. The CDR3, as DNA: TGTGCCAGCAGCTCGGGCAGCCTGGGGTCCTACAATGAGCAGTTCTTC. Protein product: CASSSGSLGSYNEQFF. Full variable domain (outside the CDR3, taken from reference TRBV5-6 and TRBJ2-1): DAGVTQSPTHLIKTRGQQVTLRCSPKSGHDTVSWYQQALGQGPQFIFQYYEEEERQRGNFPDRFSGHQFPNYSSELNVNALLLGDSALYLCASSSGSLGSYNEQFFGPGTRLTVL.

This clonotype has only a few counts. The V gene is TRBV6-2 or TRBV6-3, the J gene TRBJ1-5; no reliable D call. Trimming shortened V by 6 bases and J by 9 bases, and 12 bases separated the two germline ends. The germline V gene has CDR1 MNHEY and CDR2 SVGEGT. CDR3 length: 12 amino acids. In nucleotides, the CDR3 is TGTGCCAGCAGCCCGTCCCGGGGGCCCCAGCATTTT. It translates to CASSPSRGPQHF.

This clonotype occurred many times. The chain's CDR3 is CASLGQGGTEAFF. In DNA form, the CDR3 reads TGTGCCAGCCTAGGACAGGGAGGTACTGAAGCTTTCTTT. This chain connects TRBV18 to TRBJ1-1; TRBD1 agrees at 8 bases. Germline V CDR1 and CDR2: KGHSH, LQKENI. V dropped 8 bases and J dropped 5; count of bases not matched to a gene: 7. The CDR3 sequence is 13 residues long. Using reference TRBV18 and TRBJ1-1 for the parts outside the CDR3, the full variable domain is NAGVMQNPRHLVRRRGQEARLRCSPMKGHSHVYWYRQLPEEGLKFMVYLQKENIIDESGMPKERFSAEFPKEGPSILRIQQVVRGDSAAYFCASLGQGGTEAFFGQGTRLTVV.

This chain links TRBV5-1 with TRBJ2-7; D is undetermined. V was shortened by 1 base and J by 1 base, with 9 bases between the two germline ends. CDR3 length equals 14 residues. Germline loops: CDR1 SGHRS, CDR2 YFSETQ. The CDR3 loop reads CASSLTVGSYEQYF. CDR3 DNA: TGCGCCAGCAGCTTGACAGTTGGATCCTACGAGCAGTACTTC.

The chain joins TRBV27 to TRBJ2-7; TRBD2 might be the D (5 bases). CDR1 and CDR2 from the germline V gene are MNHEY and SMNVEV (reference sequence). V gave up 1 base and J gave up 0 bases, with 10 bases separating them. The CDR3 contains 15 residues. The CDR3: CASSLLSGISYEQYF. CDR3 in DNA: TGTGCCAGCAGTTTATTATCCGGGATCTCCTACGAGCAGTACTTC.

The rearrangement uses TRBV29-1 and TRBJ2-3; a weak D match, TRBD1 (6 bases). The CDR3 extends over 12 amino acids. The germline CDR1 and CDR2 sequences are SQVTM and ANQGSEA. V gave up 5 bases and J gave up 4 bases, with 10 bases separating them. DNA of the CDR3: TGCAGCGTTCATCAGGGGTCAGATACGCAGTATTTT. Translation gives CSVHQGSDTQYF.

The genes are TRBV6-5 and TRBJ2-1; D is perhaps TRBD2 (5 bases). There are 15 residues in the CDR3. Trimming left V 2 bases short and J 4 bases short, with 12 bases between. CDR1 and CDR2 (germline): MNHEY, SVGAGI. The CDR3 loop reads CASSYHSSSYNEQFF. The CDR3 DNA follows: TGTGCCAGCAGTTACCACTCTAGCAGTTACAATGAGCAGTTCTTC.

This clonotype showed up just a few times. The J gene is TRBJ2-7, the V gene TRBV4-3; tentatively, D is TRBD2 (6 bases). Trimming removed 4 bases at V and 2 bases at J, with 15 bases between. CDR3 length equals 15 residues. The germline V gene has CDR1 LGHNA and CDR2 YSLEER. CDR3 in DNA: TGCGCCAGCAGCCCGATTGGAGGGGCGACCTACGAGCAGTACTTC. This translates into CASSPIGGATYEQYF.

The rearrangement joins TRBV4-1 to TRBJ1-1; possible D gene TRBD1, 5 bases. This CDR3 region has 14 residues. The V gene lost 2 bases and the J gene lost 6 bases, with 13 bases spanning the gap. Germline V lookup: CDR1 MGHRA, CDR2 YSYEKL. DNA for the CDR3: TGCGCCAGCAGCCAAAAACAGGAAGCGCCTGAAGCTTTCTTT. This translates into CASSQKQEAPEAFF.

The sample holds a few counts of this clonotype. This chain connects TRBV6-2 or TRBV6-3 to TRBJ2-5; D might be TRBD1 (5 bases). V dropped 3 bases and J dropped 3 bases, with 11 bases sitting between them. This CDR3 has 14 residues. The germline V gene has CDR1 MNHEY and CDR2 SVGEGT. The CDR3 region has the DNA TGTGCCAGCAGTTATCGTCAGGGCGAAGAGACCCAGTACTTC. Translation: CASSYRQGEETQYF.

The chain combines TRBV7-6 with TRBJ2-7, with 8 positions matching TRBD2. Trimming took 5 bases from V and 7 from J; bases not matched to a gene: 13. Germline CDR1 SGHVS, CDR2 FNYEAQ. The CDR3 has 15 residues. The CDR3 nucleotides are TGTGCCAGCAGCCCCGGACTAGCAGCGCCCAGGGAGCAGTACTTC. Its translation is CASSPGLAAPREQYF.

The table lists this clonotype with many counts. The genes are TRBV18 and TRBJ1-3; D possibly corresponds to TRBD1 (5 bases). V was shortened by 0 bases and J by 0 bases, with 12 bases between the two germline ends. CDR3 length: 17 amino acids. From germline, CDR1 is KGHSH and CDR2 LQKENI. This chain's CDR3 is CASSPPMAGLSGNTIYF. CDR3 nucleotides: TGTGCCAGCTCACCACCGATGGCGGGGCTCTCTGGAAACACCATATATTTT.

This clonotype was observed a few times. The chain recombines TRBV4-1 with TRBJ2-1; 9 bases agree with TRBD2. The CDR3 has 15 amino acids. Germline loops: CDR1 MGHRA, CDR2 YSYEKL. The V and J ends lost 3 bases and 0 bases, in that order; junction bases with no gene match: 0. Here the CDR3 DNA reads TGCGCCAGCAGCCAGCGGGGGGGCTCCTACAATGAGCAGTTCTTC. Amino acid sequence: CASSQRGGSYNEQFF.

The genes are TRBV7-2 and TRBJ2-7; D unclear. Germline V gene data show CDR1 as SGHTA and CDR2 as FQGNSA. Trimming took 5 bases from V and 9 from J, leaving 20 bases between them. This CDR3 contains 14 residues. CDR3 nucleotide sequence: TGTGCCAGCAGCCTGTCGCCCGAAGGACGAGGGCAGTACTTC. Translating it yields CASSLSPEGRGQYF. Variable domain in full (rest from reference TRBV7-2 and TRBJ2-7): GAGVSQSPSNKVTEKGKDVELRCDPISGHTALYWYRQSLGQGLEFLIYFQGNSAPDKSGLPSDRFSAERTGGSVSTLTIQRTQQEDSAVYLCASSLSPEGRGQYFGPGTRLTVT.

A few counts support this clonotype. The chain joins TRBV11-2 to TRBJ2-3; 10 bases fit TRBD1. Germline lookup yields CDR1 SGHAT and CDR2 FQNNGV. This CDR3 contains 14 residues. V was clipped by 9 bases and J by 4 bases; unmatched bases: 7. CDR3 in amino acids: CASRTGGFADTQYF. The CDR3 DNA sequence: TGTGCCAGTAGGACAGGGGGTTTCGCAGATACGCAGTATTTT.

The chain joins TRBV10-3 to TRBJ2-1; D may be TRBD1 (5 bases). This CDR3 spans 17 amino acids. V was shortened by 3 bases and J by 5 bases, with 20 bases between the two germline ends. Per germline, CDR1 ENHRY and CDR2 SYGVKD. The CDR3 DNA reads TGTGCCATCAGTGATCAGGGATCGAGAATAGGGGACAATGAGCAGTTCTTC. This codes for CAISDQGSRIGDNEQFF.

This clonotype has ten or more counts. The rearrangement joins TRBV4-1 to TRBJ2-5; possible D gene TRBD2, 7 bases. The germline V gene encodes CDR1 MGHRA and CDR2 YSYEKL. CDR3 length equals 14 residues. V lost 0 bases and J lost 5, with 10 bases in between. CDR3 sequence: CASSQEGGLETQYF. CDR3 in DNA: TGCGCCAGCAGCCAAGAGGGGGGGCTGGAGACCCAGTACTTC.

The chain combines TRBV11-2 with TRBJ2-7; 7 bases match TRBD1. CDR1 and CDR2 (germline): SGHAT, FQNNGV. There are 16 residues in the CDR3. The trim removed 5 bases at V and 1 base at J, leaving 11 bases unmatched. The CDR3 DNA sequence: TGTGCCAGCAGCCCCGGAGCGGCAGGGGGTTCCTACGAGCAGTACTTC. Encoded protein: CASSPGAAGGSYEQYF.

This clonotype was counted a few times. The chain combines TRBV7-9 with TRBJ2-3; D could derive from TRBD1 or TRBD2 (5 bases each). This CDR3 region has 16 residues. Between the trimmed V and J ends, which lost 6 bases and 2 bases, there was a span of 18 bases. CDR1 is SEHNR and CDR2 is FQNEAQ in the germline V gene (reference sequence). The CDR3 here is CASSPSGTVSTDTQYF. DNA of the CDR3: TGTGCCAGCAGTCCCTCCGGGACGGTTTCCACAGATACGCAGTATTTT.

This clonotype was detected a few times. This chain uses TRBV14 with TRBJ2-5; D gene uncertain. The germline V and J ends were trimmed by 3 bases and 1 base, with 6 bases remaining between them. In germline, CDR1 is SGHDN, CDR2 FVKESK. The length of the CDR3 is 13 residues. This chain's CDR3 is CASSHRSQETQYF. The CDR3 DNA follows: TGTGCCAGCAGCCACAGGAGCCAAGAGACCCAGTACTTC.

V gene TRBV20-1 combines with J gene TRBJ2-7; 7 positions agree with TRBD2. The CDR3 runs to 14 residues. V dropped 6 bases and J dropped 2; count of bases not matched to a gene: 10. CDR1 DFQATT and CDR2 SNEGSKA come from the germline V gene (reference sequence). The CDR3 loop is CSAPLASGPYEQYF. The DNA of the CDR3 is TGCAGTGCACCCCTAGCTAGCGGTCCCTACGAGCAGTACTTC.

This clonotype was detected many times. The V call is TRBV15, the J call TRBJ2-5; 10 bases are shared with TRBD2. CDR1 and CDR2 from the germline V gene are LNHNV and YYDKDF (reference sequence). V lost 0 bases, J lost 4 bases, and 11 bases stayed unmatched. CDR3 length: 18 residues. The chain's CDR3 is CATSRDLPSGRERETQYF. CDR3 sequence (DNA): TGTGCCACCAGCAGAGATCTGCCTAGCGGGAGAGAACGAGAGACCCAGTACTTC.

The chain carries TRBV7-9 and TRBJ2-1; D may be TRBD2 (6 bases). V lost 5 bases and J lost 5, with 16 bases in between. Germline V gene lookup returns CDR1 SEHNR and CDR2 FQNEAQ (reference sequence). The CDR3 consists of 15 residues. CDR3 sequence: CASSPRRDPHNEQFF. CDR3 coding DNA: TGTGCCAGCAGCCCCAGGAGGGATCCCCACAATGAGCAGTTCTTC. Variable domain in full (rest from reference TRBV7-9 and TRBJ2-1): DTGVSQNPRHKITKRGQNVTFRCDPISEHNRLYWYRQTLGQGPEFLTYFQNEAQLEKSRLLSDRFSAERPKGSFSTLEIQRTEQGDSAMYLCASSPRRDPHNEQFFGPGTRLTVL.

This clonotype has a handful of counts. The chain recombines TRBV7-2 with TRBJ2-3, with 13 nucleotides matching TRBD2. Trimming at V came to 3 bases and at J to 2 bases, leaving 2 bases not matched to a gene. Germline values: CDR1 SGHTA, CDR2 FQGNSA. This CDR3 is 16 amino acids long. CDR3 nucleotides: TGTGCCAGCAGCTTGACTAGCGGGGGGCCCACAGATACGCAGTATTTT. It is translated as CASSLTSGGPTDTQYF.

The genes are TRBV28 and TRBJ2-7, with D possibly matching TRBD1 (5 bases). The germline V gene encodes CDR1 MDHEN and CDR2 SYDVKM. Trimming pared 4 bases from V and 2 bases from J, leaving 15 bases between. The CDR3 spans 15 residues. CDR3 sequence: CASSSYRRFTYEQYF. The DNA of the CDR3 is TGTGCCAGCAGTTCCTACAGGCGCTTCACCTACGAGCAGTACTTC.

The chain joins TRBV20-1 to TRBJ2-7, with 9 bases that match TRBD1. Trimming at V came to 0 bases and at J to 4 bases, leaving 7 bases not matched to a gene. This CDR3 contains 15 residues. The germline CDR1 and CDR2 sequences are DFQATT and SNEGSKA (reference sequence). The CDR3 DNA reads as TGCAGTGCTAGAGAGAACAGGGGGCGCGTTTACGAGCAGTACTTC. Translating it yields CSARENRGRVYEQYF.

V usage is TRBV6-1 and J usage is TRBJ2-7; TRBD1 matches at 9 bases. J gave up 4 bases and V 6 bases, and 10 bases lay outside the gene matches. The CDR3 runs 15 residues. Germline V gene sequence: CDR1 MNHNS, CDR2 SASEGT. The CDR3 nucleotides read TGTGCCAGCAGAAGAGTGGGGACAGGGACTTACGAGCAGTACTTC. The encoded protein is CASRRVGTGTYEQYF.

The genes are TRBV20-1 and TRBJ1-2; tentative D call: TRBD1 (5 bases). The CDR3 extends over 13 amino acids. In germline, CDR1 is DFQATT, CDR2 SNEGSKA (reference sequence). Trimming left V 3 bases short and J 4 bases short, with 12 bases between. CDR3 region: CSARDGGVYGYTF. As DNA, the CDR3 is TGCAGTGCTAGGGATGGAGGGGTCTATGGCTACACCTTC.

This CDR3 is CSARGPLAGGPETQYF. The DNA of the CDR3 is TGCAGTGCTAGAGGTCCCTTAGCGGGGGGGCCGGAGACCCAGTACTTC. The rearrangement uses TRBV20-1 and TRBJ2-5; 11 bases align to TRBD2. Germline V gene lookup returns CDR1 DFQATT and CDR2 SNEGSKA (reference sequence). V lost 1 base and J lost 5; bases outside the gene matches: 9. The CDR3 runs to 16 residues.